The 23 T cell receptor beta chains given below trace back to one sample, sequenced in a study of CD8 T cells in Susac syndrome. The RNA input was roughly 0.45 to 1 ug, and it was reverse transcribed with random hexamers. In TCRdb, the immunoSEQ multiplex PCR reads were re-called with MiXCR into one record per CDR3 protein. The data hold fewer than 200,000 distinct CDR3 sequences, with about 95% observed a single time. The sample consisted of CD4+ T cells from PBMCs. The receptors come from a human donor in good health.

The chain combines TRBV4-3 with TRBJ2-7, with D maybe TRBD1 (5 bases). V lost 4 bases to trimming and J lost 3 bases, with 13 bases between them. The CDR3 runs 14 residues. Germline V gives CDR1 LGHNA, CDR2 YSLEER. DNA for the CDR3: TGCGCCAGCAGCCCAGGGCGTCAAATCTACGAGCAGTACTTC. Protein: CASSPGRQIYEQYF.

V usage is TRBV29-1 and J usage is TRBJ1-2; the D is unclear. The CDR3 covers 12 residues. V lost 0 bases and J lost 7, with 9 bases in between. Germline CDR1 reads SQVTM; CDR2 reads ANQGSEA. This CDR3 is CSVEDLWGGYTF. CDR3 in DNA: TGCAGCGTTGAAGATCTGTGGGGTGGCTACACCTTC.

The chain recombines TRBV5-1 with TRBJ2-3; maybe TRBD1 (6 bases). The germline CDR1 and CDR2 sequences are SGHRS and YFSETQ. V dropped 5 bases and J dropped 2 bases, with 15 bases sitting between them. The CDR3 length is 15 residues. The CDR3 spells CASRESGHLTDTQYF. The CDR3 nucleotides are TGCGCCAGCAGGGAGTCGGGACACCTCACAGATACGCAGTATTTT.

CDR3 loop: CASRVPGLGTGELFF. The DNA for the CDR3 is TGTGCCAGCAGGGTCCCGGGACTAGGCACCGGGGAGCTGTTTTTT. This chain connects TRBV6-5 to TRBJ2-2, with TRBD2 identical over 8 bases. The CDR3 length is 15 residues. CDR1 is MNHEY and CDR2 is SVGAGI in the germline V gene. The V and J ends lost 6 bases and 4 bases, in that order; junction bases with no gene match: 7.

The genes are TRBV14 and TRBJ2-7, with D tentatively TRBD1 or TRBD2 (5 bases each). Looked up from germline, CDR1 is SGHDN and CDR2 is FVKESK. Trimming removed 1 base from V and 3 bases from J, with 13 bases in between. The length of the CDR3 is 15 residues. The CDR3 coding sequence is TGTGCCAGCAGCCAAGCCGGGACGCGAAACTACGAGCAGTACTTC. Translated: CASSQAGTRNYEQYF.

The chain recombines TRBV28 with TRBJ2-1; 9 bases align to TRBD1. Germline CDR1 and CDR2: MDHEN and SYDVKM. CDR3 length: 15 amino acids. The ends lost 6 bases at V and 7 bases at J; junction bases unmatched: 10. The CDR3 bases are TGTGCCAGCAGCCCCCAGGGGACAGGGTTGAATGAGCAGTTCTTC. Translating gives CASSPQGTGLNEQFF. Supplemented by reference TRBV28 and TRBJ2-1, the full variable domain reads DVKVTQSSRYLVKRTGEKVFLECVQDMDHENMFWYRQDPGLGLRLIYFSYDVKMKEKGDIPEGYSVSREKKERFSLILESASTNQTSMYLCASSPQGTGLNEQFFGPGTRLTVL.

This chain's CDR3 is CASSLESSGNGYTF. In nucleotides, the CDR3 is TGTGCCAGCAGTTTAGAGTCCTCAGGGAACGGCTACACCTTC. V and J are TRBV12-3 or TRBV12-4 and TRBJ1-2, with a possible D match to TRBD1 (5 bases). Trimming shortened V by 1 base and J by 8 bases, and 14 bases separated the two germline ends. The CDR3 consists of 14 residues.

CDR3 nucleotides: TGTGCCAGCATTAGCGGGAGGGTTGGTGAGCAGTTCTTC. Its protein product is CASISGRVGEQFF. V is TRBV2 and J is TRBJ2-1, with 11 positions matching TRBD2. J gave up 9 bases and V 7 bases, and 5 bases lay outside the gene matches. The CDR3 totals 13 residues. Germline V gene data show CDR1 as SNHLY and CDR2 as FYNNEI.

The CDR3 is CSVESQGARTEAFF. The CDR3 DNA reads TGCAGCGTTGAATCCCAGGGGGCGAGAACTGAAGCTTTCTTT. The rearrangement joins TRBV29-1 to TRBJ1-1; 8 bases are a match to TRBD1. In germline, CDR1 is SQVTM, CDR2 ANQGSEA. The CDR3 loop spans 14 amino acids. V dropped 2 bases and J dropped 5; count of bases not matched to a gene: 7.

The rearrangement uses TRBV5-6 and TRBJ2-6, with 8 bases fitting TRBD1. Losses at the gene ends were 5 bases for V and 9 bases for J; bases not matched to a gene: 7. The germline gives CDR1 SGHDT, CDR2 YYEEEE. This CDR3 contains 14 residues. CDR3 amino acids: CASSLGQGVNVLTF. The CDR3 nucleotides are TGTGCCAGCAGTCTCGGACAGGGCGTCAACGTCCTGACTTTC.

The chain carries TRBV28 and TRBJ2-3; 8 bases agree with TRBD2. The CDR3 is made up of 16 amino acids. The trim removed 1 base at V and 5 bases at J, leaving 8 bases unmatched. The V gene's germline CDR1 is MDHEN and CDR2 SYDVKM. CDR3 in DNA: TGTGCCAGCAGTTTATTTGGAGCGGGAGAAGTAGATACGCAGTATTTT. Protein product: CASSLFGAGEVDTQYF.

For the CDR3, the DNA is TGTGCCAGCTCACCAGCGGGGGGAACCTACAATGAGCAGTTCTTC. This gives the protein CASSPAGGTYNEQFF. V usage is TRBV18 and J usage is TRBJ2-1; 8 bases are shared with TRBD2. CDR3 length: 15 amino acids. V gave up 2 bases and J gave up 2 bases; unmatched junction bases: 2. Germline CDR1 reads KGHSH; CDR2 reads LQKENI.

This clonotype was found once. The genes are TRBV29-1 and TRBJ2-1; D is perhaps TRBD1 (6 bases). The V end was cut by 4 bases, the J end by 8 bases, with 12 bases between. Germline V gene lookup returns CDR1 SQVTM and CDR2 ANQGSEA. The CDR3 runs 12 residues. In nucleotides, the CDR3 is TGCAGCGTTGCCGGACAGCGGTATGAGCAGTTCTTC. Translating gives CSVAGQRYEQFF.

This chain connects TRBV11-2 to TRBJ1-1, with 7 bases lining up with TRBD1. The V segment lost 5 bases and the J segment 6 bases; nucleotides outside the gene matches: 12. CDR1 is SGHAT and CDR2 is FQNNGV in the germline V gene. CDR3 size: 15 residues. The CDR3 spells CASSPPTGVVSEAFF. The CDR3 nucleotides read TGTGCCAGCAGCCCACCCACAGGGGTAGTCTCTGAAGCTTTCTTT.

CDR3 in amino acids: CASSRGNTGELFF. CDR3 nucleotide sequence: TGTGCCAGCAGTCGCGGCAACACCGGGGAGCTGTTTTTT. The V and J genes are TRBV6-4 and TRBJ2-2; D not certain. Germline values: CDR1 MRHNA, CDR2 SNTAGT. The CDR3 loop spans 13 amino acids. V gave up 5 bases and J gave up 2 bases, with 6 bases separating them.

The chain has TRBV3-1 and TRBJ2-7; a possible D gene is TRBD2 (5 bases). Trimming took 0 bases from V and 3 from J, leaving 12 bases between them. CDR1 and CDR2 from the germline V gene are LGHDT and YNNKEL (reference sequence). There are 15 residues in the CDR3. Written as DNA, the CDR3 is TGTGCCAGCAGCCAAGATACGGGGAGCCGCTACGAGCAGTACTTC. Amino acid sequence: CASSQDTGSRYEQYF.

V usage is TRBV4-3 and J usage is TRBJ1-2; 10 bases are shared with TRBD1. The CDR3 spans 14 residues. V lost 5 bases and J lost 4; bases outside the gene matches: 4. Germline-derived CDR1 and CDR2 are LGHNA and YSLEER. The CDR3 is CASSTRTGGYGYTF. CDR3 sequence (DNA): TGCGCCAGCAGCACCCGGACAGGGGGCTATGGCTACACCTTC.

The chain is built from TRBV7-2 and TRBJ2-7; D is undetermined. V was pared by 0 bases and J by 4 bases, with 7 bases between. Germline CDR1 reads SGHTA; CDR2 reads FQGNSA. CDR3 length: 13 residues. The CDR3 DNA is TGTGCCAGCAGCTTAGCTTCCGTATACGAGCAGTACTTC. It codes for CASSLASVYEQYF.

The chain employs TRBV20-1 and TRBJ2-1; 8 positions agree with TRBD2. CDR1 DFQATT and CDR2 SNEGSKA come from the germline V gene (reference sequence). The CDR3 is 15 amino acids. J gave up 6 bases and V 0 bases, and 7 bases lay outside the gene matches. CDR3 amino acids: CSAREAGGGLNEQFF. DNA for the CDR3: TGCAGTGCTAGAGAGGCGGGCGGGGGGCTCAATGAGCAGTTCTTC.

This clonotype has a handful of counts. This chain connects TRBV18 to TRBJ1-1, with TRBD1 as a possible D gene (5 bases). Germline CDR1 is KGHSH and CDR2 is LQKENI. The CDR3 spans 14 residues. The V end lost 4 bases, the J end lost 1 base, and 10 bases lay between the germline ends. CDR3 DNA sequence: TGTGCCAGCTCACAAAGCGGACAGAACACTGAAGCTTTCTTT. This codes for CASSQSGQNTEAFF.

This chain uses TRBV4-2 with TRBJ1-1; no definite D call. Germline values: CDR1 LGHNA, CDR2 YNFKEQ. This CDR3 region has 14 residues. The ends were cut back, 0 bases at V and 4 bases at J, with 9 bases in the middle. The CDR3 spells CASSQESSGTEAFF. The DNA for the CDR3 is TGTGCCAGCAGCCAAGAATCGTCAGGCACTGAAGCTTTCTTT.

This sequence joins TRBV14 and TRBJ1-3; D not certain. Germline CDR1 SGHDN, CDR2 FVKESK. This CDR3 is 12 amino acids long. Deletions cut 1 base from V and 2 bases from J, with 0 bases between. DNA of the CDR3: TGTGCCAGCAGCCAAGCTGGAAACACCATATATTTT. It is translated as CASSQAGNTIYF.

Remarks on this clonotype: The germline gene is not matched at one end of the junction; a read error may be the cause. The chain carries TRBV20-1 and TRBJ2-7; D not resolved. CDR3 length: 12 amino acids. Germline loops: CDR1 DFQATT, CDR2 SNEGSKA (reference sequence). The CDR3 DNA reads as TGCAGTGCTAGTGGCTACTCCCACGAGCAGTACTTC. The encoded protein is CSASGYSHEQYF.